What follows is one TCR beta chain and its context. Antigen specificity is unknown. This entry belongs to a study of cytomegalovirus exposure and HLA in healthy donors. Researchers ran the PCR with 60 Vbeta and 13 Jbeta primers. Generated by immunoSEQ multiplex PCR, the TCRdb table keeps only in-frame clones and is missing some. The sample contains some 200,000 clones, roughly 84% of which appear only once. Sampled while nominally healthy, donors likely had unrecorded immune exposures. Germline-derived CDR1 and CDR2 are SGDLS and YYNGEE. Trimming left V 3 bases short and J 8 bases short, with 17 bases between. The CDR3 is made up of 15 amino acids. Study-level points and caveats: In a later analysis, TCR beta V- and J-gene trimming showed a link to a missense DCLRE1C variant.

Sequenced material: PBMCs. This sequence was found in a boy aged 2 to 9 in good health and CMV-seronegative. The chain uses TRBV9 and TRBJ1-4, with TRBD1 as a possible D gene (6 bases). The CDR3 nucleotides read TGTGCCAGCAGCGCCCCGGGGGGGGCGGAGGAAAAACTGTTTTTT. Translating gives CASSAPGGAEEKLFF.